This TCR beta chain was identified in a study of blood T cell repertoires in COVID-19. For the study at large: COVID-19 samples, acute and convalescent, were from the United States, Italy and Spain. T cells, B-cell-depleted T cells, or PBMCs provided the cDNA or gDNA that served as material.

Trimming left V 3 bases short and J 0 bases short, with 14 bases between. Germline assignment: CDR1 WNHNN and CDR2 SYGVQD (reference sequence). The CDR3 sequence is 16 residues long. Per the study methods: By means of reference gene primer amplification, nucleated cell counts were estimated. Sequencing used immunoSEQ multiplex PCR; TCRdb keeps in-frame clones, though not all of them. V, J and clone size are taken as reported in that table, and D and trimming were inferred from the DNA itself. The table has fewer than 300,000 clones, 75% to 90% seen once. The chain uses TRBV10-1 and TRBJ1-1; D is possibly TRBD1 (6 bases). The origin of this receptor is a man aged 25 to 40 with acute or convalescent COVID-19. Sequencing was done on a sample of peripheral blood. In nucleotides, the CDR3 is TGCGCCAGCAGTGACGGCCAACAGGGCTTGAACACTGAAGCTTTCTTT. The encoded protein is CASSDGQQGLNTEAFF.